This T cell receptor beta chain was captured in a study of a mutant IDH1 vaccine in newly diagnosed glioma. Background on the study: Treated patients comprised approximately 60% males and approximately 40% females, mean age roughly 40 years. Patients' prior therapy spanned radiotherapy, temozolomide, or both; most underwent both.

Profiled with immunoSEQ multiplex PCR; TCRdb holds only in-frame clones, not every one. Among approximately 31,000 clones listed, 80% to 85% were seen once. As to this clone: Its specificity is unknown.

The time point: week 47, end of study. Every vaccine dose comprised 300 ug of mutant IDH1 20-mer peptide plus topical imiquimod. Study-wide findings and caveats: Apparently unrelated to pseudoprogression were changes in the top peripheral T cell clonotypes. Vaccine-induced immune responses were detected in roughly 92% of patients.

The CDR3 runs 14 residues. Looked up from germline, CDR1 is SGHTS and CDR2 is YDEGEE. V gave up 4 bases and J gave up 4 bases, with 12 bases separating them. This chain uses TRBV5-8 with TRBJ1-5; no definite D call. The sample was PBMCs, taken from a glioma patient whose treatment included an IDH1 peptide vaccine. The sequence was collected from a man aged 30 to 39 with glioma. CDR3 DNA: TGTGCCAGCAGCGTGACCGGGGTGAATCAGCCCCAGCATTTT. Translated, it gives CASSVTGVNQPQHF. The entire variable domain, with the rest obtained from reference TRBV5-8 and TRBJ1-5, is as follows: EAGVTQSPTHLIKTRGQQATLRCSPISGHTSVYWYQQALGLGLQFLLWYDEGEERNRGNFPPRFSGRQFPNYSSELNVNALELEDSALYLCASSVTGVNQPQHFGDGTRLSIL.